This T cell receptor (beta chain) stems from a study of T cells in Graves' hyperthyroidism and ophthalmopathy. This clonotype was observed at least ten times. The TCR beta CDR3 regions underwent amplification using RNA transcripts as the source. First-round RT-PCR targeting the TCR CDR3 was performed with the HTBI primer set. Each CDR3 protein is one row after TCRdb ran MiXCR on the multiplex PCR reads. The top ten hold more than 5% of the sample, which has approximately 600,000 distinct CDR3 sequences, about 15% seen once. The sequenced sample consisted of blood. The TCR comes from a woman aged 25 to 39 with Graves' hyperthyroidism that later progressed to Graves' ophthalmopathy.

The CDR3 DNA reads TGTGCCAGTAGTAGACGGGACGAGAGCGCCGAAAAACTGTTTTTT. Translating it yields CASSRRDESAEKLFF. The chain carries TRBV19 and TRBJ1-4; the D gene is possibly TRBD1 (5 bases). This CDR3 is 15 amino acids long. The germline V gene has CDR1 LNHDA and CDR2 SQIVND (reference sequence). Trimming removed 4 bases at V and 8 bases at J, with 17 bases between.